A selection of T cell receptor beta chains follows, all from one sample in a study of shared clonotypes between healthy human individuals. The assay was immunoSEQ multiplex PCR, and TCRdb's table has in-frame clones only and misses some. The data contain millions of clones, roughly 96% of them singletons. The sample was naive CD4+ T cells sorted from blood. Receptors were obtained from a man between 18 and 35 years old in good health. The CDR3 runs from the conserved cysteine through the conserved F or W. Each record gives: D gene, J gene, clone size, V gene, CDR3 protein, CDR3 DNA. The D gene is left open where the match is weak. Part of the rows lack a size; the others show once, few, many or a class for expanded clones.

-	TRBJ2-7	few	TRBV9	CASSVDGSYEQYF	TGTGCCAGCAGCGTGGACGGGTCCTACGAGCAGTACTTC
TRBD2	TRBJ2-7	-	TRBV6-5	CASSPRTSGVGEQYF	TGTGCCAGCAGTCCGAGGACTAGCGGCGTGGGGGAGCAGTACTTC
TRBD2	TRBJ2-5	-	TRBV28	CATFFPGLGQETQYF	TGTGCCACGTTTTTTCCGGGACTAGGGCAAGAGACCCAGTACTTC
-	TRBJ2-1	-	TRBV11-2	CASSFPGTTYNEQFF	TGTGCCAGCAGCTTCCCCGGGACCACATACAATGAGCAGTTCTTC
-	TRBJ2-1	-	TRBV27	CASSLLGAGYNEQFF	TGTGCCAGCAGTCTCCTCGGAGCGGGCTACAATGAGCAGTTCTTC
-	TRBJ2-3	-	TRBV29-1	CSVGARLHTDTQYF	TGCAGCGTGGGGGCCAGACTCCACACAGATACGCAGTATTTT
TRBD1	TRBJ1-6	-	TRBV18	CASSQRPGQGLSDSPLHF	TGTGCCAGCTCGCAACGACCGGGACAGGGCTTATCGGATTCACCCCTCCACTTT
TRBD1	TRBJ2-7	-	TRBV29-1	CSAMDRGTYEQYF	TGCAGCGCCATGGACAGGGGCACCTACGAGCAGTACTTC
TRBD2	TRBJ2-7	-	TRBV5-1	CASSYGLATNEQYF	TGCGCCAGCAGCTACGGACTAGCTACCAACGAGCAGTACTTC
-	TRBJ1-5	-	TRBV4-3	CASSQDSNQPQHF	TGCGCCAGCAGCCAGGACAGCAATCAGCCCCAGCATTTT
-	TRBJ2-5	once	TRBV19	CASSAGPTQYF	TGTGCCAGTAGTGCAGGGCCAACCCAGTACTTC
TRBD2	TRBJ2-1	once	TRBV5-1	CASSSIAGVSNEQFF	TGCGCCAGCAGCTCAATAGCGGGAGTTTCGAATGAGCAGTTCTTC
TRBD2	TRBJ2-1	-	TRBV5-1	CASTLRAGEGGNEQFF	TGCGCCAGCACCTTAAGGGCGGGAGAGGGTGGCAATGAGCAGTTCTTC
-	TRBJ1-4	once	TRBV30	CAWSRGNEKLFF	TGTGCCTGGAGTAGAGGGAATGAAAAACTGTTTTTT
-	TRBJ2-5	-	TRBV29-1	CSVDGGSETQYF	TGCAGCGTTGATGGAGGGTCGGAGACCCAGTACTTC
-	TRBJ1-1	-	TRBV18	CASSPQQGSNTEAFF	TGTGCCAGCTCACCACAGCAGGGTTCGAACACTGAAGCTTTCTTT
TRBD1	TRBJ2-4	-	TRBV10-3	CAISGTGDIQYF	TGTGCCATCAGTGGGACAGGGGACATTCAGTACTTC
TRBD1	TRBJ1-5	-	TRBV7-2	CASSLETGGQPQHF	TGTGCCAGCAGCTTGGAGACAGGGGGCCAGCCCCAGCATTTT
TRBD2	TRBJ2-7	-	TRBV6-5	CASNPGAGGSYEQYF	TGTGCCAGCAACCCAGGGGCGGGGGGCAGCTACGAGCAGTACTTC
TRBD1	TRBJ2-3	-	TRBV2	CASRKDRASTDTQYF	TGTGCCAGCAGAAAGGACAGGGCCAGCACAGATACGCAGTATTTT
TRBD2	TRBJ2-2	-	TRBV5-8	CASSDGLAGAATGELFF	TGTGCCAGCAGCGACGGACTAGCGGGGGCTGCAACCGGGGAGCTGTTTTTT
TRBD2	TRBJ2-7	many	TRBV28	CASSYGLAGGYEQYF	TGTGCCAGCAGTTACGGACTAGCGGGGGGTTACGAGCAGTACTTC
-	TRBJ2-2	-	TRBV9	CASSGWGKLGANTGELFF	TGTGCCAGCAGCGGGTGGGGAAAACTAGGCGCGAACACCGGGGAGCTGTTTTTT
-	TRBJ2-3	-	TRBV7-3	CASSPGLSTDTQYF	TGTGCCAGCAGCCCCGGTTTAAGCACAGATACGCAGTATTTT
-	TRBJ2-7	-	TRBV5-1	CASSPSGTLSYEQYF	TGCGCCAGCAGCCCATCCGGGACGCTATCCTACGAGCAGTACTTC
-	TRBJ1-6	-	TRBV6-5	CASKRSGPLHF	TGTGCCAGCAAACGCTCGGGACCCCTCCACTTT
-	TRBJ1-5	-	TRBV19	CASSIREGTYSNQPQHF	TGTGCCAGTAGTATAAGGGAGGGCACCTATAGCAATCAGCCCCAGCATTTT
TRBD1	TRBJ1-4	-	TRBV18	CASSPGGGGTEKLFF	TGTGCCAGCTCCCCCGGCGGAGGGGGCACTGAAAAACTGTTTTTT
-	TRBJ1-1	once	TRBV7-2	CASSPPGLYTEAFF	TGTGCCAGCAGCCCCCCGGGGTTGTACACTGAAGCTTTCTTT
TRBD2	TRBJ2-5	-	TRBV5-1	CASSLGGAGGETQYF	TGCGCCAGCAGCCTCGGTGGTGCGGGAGGCGAGACCCAGTACTTC
-	TRBJ2-2	-	TRBV7-7	CASSLVGGTGELFF	TGTGCTAGCAGCTTAGTTGGGGGAACCGGGGAGCTGTTTTTT
-	TRBJ2-2	-	TRBV27	CASRSGGSSGELFF	TGTGCCAGCAGATCGGGGGGCTCTTCCGGGGAGCTGTTTTTT
-	TRBJ2-5	-	TRBV6-1	CASSRGSETQYF	TGTGCCAGCAGTAGGGGGTCTGAGACCCAGTACTTC
TRBD1	TRBJ1-4	-	TRBV27	CASRERTGAGNEKLFF	TGTGCCAGCAGGGAGAGGACAGGGGCTGGGAATGAAAAACTGTTTTTT
-	TRBJ1-4	-	TRBV7-9	CASSLAVSSNEKLFF	TGTGCCAGCAGCTTAGCAGTCAGCTCTAATGAAAAACTGTTTTTT